A selection of T cell receptor beta chains follows, all from one sample in a study of blood T cell repertoires in COVID-19. The data were produced by immunoSEQ multiplex PCR, yet TCRdb's version contains in-frame clones alone and is incomplete. Seen here are about 50,000 clones, around 84% observed once, and the top ten hold 13% to 15%. Material: peripheral blood. The receptor source for this set is a man aged 65 to 79 with acute or convalescent COVID-19. Each CDR3 is given with its conserved first and last residue. D genes are given only for firm matches. The size entry is marked missing in some rows and otherwise reads once, few, many or a size class.

j_call | clone_size | d_call | cdr3_length | v_call | cdr3_aa | cdr3_nt
TRBJ2-1 | . | . | 13 | TRBV10-3 | CAISEPNNNEQFF | TGTGCCATCAGTGAGCCTAATAACAATGAGCAGTTCTTC
TRBJ2-7 | . | TRBD1 | 12 | TRBV28 | CASTLQGREQYF | TGTGCCAGCACCTTACAGGGGCGCGAGCAGTACTTC
TRBJ1-2 | . | . | 15 | TRBV2 | CASSVETGAVGGYTF | TGTGCCAGCAGCGTCGAGACGGGAGCCGTGGGTGGCTACACCTTC
TRBJ2-7 | . | . | 11 | TRBV12-3/TRBV12-4 | CASSLHSEQYF | TGTGCCAGCAGTTTACACTCCGAGCAGTACTTC
TRBJ1-6 | large | TRBD1 | 18 | TRBV4-3 | CASSQDLIGEGARWPLHF | TGCGCCAGCAGCCAAGATCTTATCGGAGAGGGGGCTAGGTGGCCCCTCCACTTT
TRBJ1-1 | once | TRBD1 | 15 | TRBV6-5 | CASSNPGGAYTEAFF | TGTGCCAGCTCAAACCCAGGGGGCGCATACACTGAAGCTTTCTTT
TRBJ1-2 | . | . | 12 | TRBV15 | CATSRDHGTRTF | TGTGCCACCAGCAGAGATCACGGGACTAGGACCTTC
TRBJ2-3 | . | . | 16 | TRBV4-3 | CASSRELVSYTDTQYF | TGCGCCAGCAGCCGCGAACTGGTGTCTTACACAGATACGCAGTATTTT
TRBJ2-6 | . | . | 16 | TRBV21-1 | CASIKPGGAGANVLTF | TGTGCCAGCATCAAACCGGGGGGGGCTGGGGCCAACGTCCTGACTTTC
TRBJ1-3 | . | TRBD1 | 16 | TRBV7-2 | CASSFTGTGGRNTIYF | TGTGCCAGCAGCTTCACCGGGACAGGAGGGAGAAACACCATATATTTT
TRBJ2-1 | . | TRBD1 | 14 | TRBV10-3 | CATTGDRGNNEQFF | TGTGCCACAACCGGGGACAGGGGGAACAATGAGCAGTTCTTC
TRBJ2-6 | . | . | 15 | TRBV7-3 | CASSPQGGGANVLTF | TGTGCCAGCAGCCCGCAGGGTGGTGGGGCCAACGTCCTGACTTTC
TRBJ1-1 | . | TRBD1 | 15 | TRBV7-9 | CASSTGQGVNTEAFF | TGTGCCAGCAGCACTGGACAGGGGGTTAACACTGAAGCTTTCTTT
TRBJ1-4 | . | TRBD1 | 15 | TRBV28 | CASSLRQGINEKLFF | TGTGCCAGCAGTTTAAGACAGGGGATAAATGAAAAACTGTTTTTT
TRBJ2-3 | . | TRBD1 | 14 | TRBV7-2 | CASSVRQQGDTQYF | TGTGCCAGCAGCGTCCGACAACAGGGGGATACGCAGTATTTT
TRBJ2-7 | . | . | 13 | TRBV6-2/TRBV6-3 | CASSSTDTYEQYF | TGTGCCAGCAGTTCCACAGACACATACGAGCAGTACTTC
TRBJ2-1 | . | TRBD1 | 17 | TRBV18 | CASSKSQGAQTYNEQFF | TGTGCCAGCTCAAAATCACAGGGGGCACAGACATACAATGAGCAGTTCTTC
TRBJ1-5 | . | . | 17 | TRBV3-1/TRBV3-2 | CASSQGFRGISNQPQHF | TGTGCCAGCAGCCAAGGATTCCGGGGAATTAGCAATCAGCCCCAGCATTTT
TRBJ2-3 | . | . | 14 | TRBV7-3 | CASSPKGGTDTQYF | TGTGCCAGCAGCCCGAAGGGGGGGACAGATACGCAGTATTTT
TRBJ2-1 | . | TRBD2 | 18 | TRBV3-1/TRBV3-2 | CASSPTSRTSGNINEQFF | TGTGCCAGCAGCCCCACCTCAAGGACTAGCGGGAATATAAATGAGCAGTTCTTC
TRBJ2-3 | . | . | 15 | TRBV5-4 | CASIGTGTSTDTQYF | TGTGCCAGCATCGGGACGGGGACTAGCACAGATACGCAGTATTTT
TRBJ2-2 | . | TRBD2 | 19 | TRBV7-8 | CASSLIERLAGANTGELFF | TGTGCCAGCAGCTTGATAGAAAGGCTAGCGGGGGCGAACACCGGGGAGCTGTTTTTT
TRBJ2-7 | . | TRBD1 | 15 | TRBV27 | CASSLSGQGRYEQYF | TGTGCCAGCAGTTTGTCTGGACAGGGTAGGTACGAGCAGTACTTC
TRBJ1-1 | . | TRBD1 | 15 | TRBV15 | CATSREGQMNTEAFF | TGTGCCACCAGCAGAGAGGGACAGATGAACACTGAAGCTTTCTTT
TRBJ1-4 | . | TRBD1 | 17 | TRBV7-2 | CASSKSGTGVRNEKLFF | TGTGCCAGCAGCAAGTCCGGGACAGGGGTGAGGAATGAAAAACTGTTTTTT
TRBJ1-4 | . | . | 15 | TRBV4-1 | CASGERGNNHEKLFF | TGCGCCAGCGGGGAAAGGGGGAACAATCATGAAAAACTGTTTTTT
TRBJ2-1 | . | TRBD2 | 17 | TRBV7-6 | CASSLTSGGAFYNEQFF | TGTGCCAGCAGCCTAACTAGCGGGGGGGCGTTTTACAATGAGCAGTTCTTC
TRBJ1-3 | . | TRBD1 | 15 | TRBV9 | CASSGGRDSSTPIYF | TGTGCCAGCAGCGGGGGCCGGGACAGTTCAACCCCCATATATTTT
TRBJ2-7 | . | TRBD1 | 16 | TRBV10-3 | CAISGLVRGPSYEQYF | TGTGCCATCAGTGGATTGGTGAGGGGGCCCTCCTACGAGCAGTACTTC
TRBJ2-1 | few | TRBD2 | 15 | TRBV9 | CASSATASGAQMQFF | TGTGCCAGCAGCGCAACCGCTAGCGGAGCTCAGATGCAGTTCTTC
TRBJ1-1 | . | . | 14 | TRBV6-6 | CASSRSRVNTEAFF | TGTGCCAGCAGTCGATCCAGGGTCAACACTGAAGCTTTCTTT
TRBJ1-1 | . | . | 12 | TRBV24-1 | CATSDRDTEAFF | TGTGCCACCAGTGATCGGGACACTGAAGCTTTCTTT
TRBJ2-3 | . | . | 16 | TRBV15 | CATSRGDRHPGDTQYF | TGTGCCACCAGCAGAGGAGACCGCCACCCAGGAGATACGCAGTATTTT
TRBJ1-5 | . | TRBD1 | 16 | TRBV5-8 | CASSLSNRGLRQPQHF | TGTGCCAGCAGCTTGAGTAACAGGGGGCTAAGGCAGCCCCAGCATTTT
TRBJ1-6 | . | . | 12 | TRBV3-1/TRBV3-2 | CASSQGPGPLHF | TGTGCCAGCAGCCAAGGCCCGGGACCCCTCCACTTT
TRBJ2-2 | . | TRBD1 | 13 | TRBV29-1 | CSVDEGATGELFF | TGCAGCGTTGATGAGGGGGCCACCGGGGAGCTGTTTTTT
TRBJ1-4 | . | TRBD1 | 17 | TRBV19 | CASSISRQGYISEKLFF | TGTGCCAGTAGTATTTCGCGACAGGGTTACATCAGCGAAAAACTGTTTTTT
TRBJ1-4 | . | . | 14 | TRBV5-1 | CASSPGVGDEKLFF | TGCGCCAGCAGCCCAGGGGTAGGAGATGAAAAACTGTTTTTT
TRBJ2-2 | once | TRBD1 | 15 | TRBV29-1 | CSVRVGTGSTGELFF | TGCAGCGTCCGAGTTGGGACAGGGAGCACCGGGGAGCTGTTTTTT
TRBJ1-1 | . | TRBD1 | 16 | TRBV12-5 | CASGLSTPTGDTEAFF | TGTGCTAGTGGTTTGTCAACGCCCACAGGGGACACTGAAGCTTTCTTT
TRBJ2-7 | . | TRBD1 | 16 | TRBV5-5 | CASSLLSGTGVYEQYF | TGTGCCAGCAGCTTGCTCTCTGGGACAGGGGTCTACGAGCAGTACTTC
TRBJ1-4 | . | . | 15 | TRBV7-2 | CASSPSQWAREKLFF | TGTGCCAGCAGCCCATCTCAGTGGGCCCGGGAAAAACTGTTTTTT
TRBJ2-5 | . | TRBD1 | 15 | TRBV30 | CAWSFTGGGVETQYF | TGTGCCTGGAGTTTTACAGGGGGCGGGGTAGAGACCCAGTACTTC
TRBJ2-5 | once | TRBD2 | 16 | TRBV24-1 | CATSDFSGGALETQYF | TGTGCCACCAGTGATTTCAGCGGGGGGGCCCTAGAGACCCAGTACTTC
TRBJ1-2 | . | TRBD1 | 14 | TRBV19 | CASRDRGARDGYTF | TGTGCCAGTAGAGACAGGGGCGCTAGAGATGGCTACACCTTC
TRBJ1-4 | . | . | 13 | TRBV21-1 | CASSNGFGEKLFF | TGTGCCAGCAGCAACGGGTTCGGCGAAAAACTGTTTTTT
TRBJ1-2 | . | . | 13 | TRBV7-2 | CASSLDRSYGYTF | TGTGCCAGCAGCTTAGACAGGTCCTATGGCTACACCTTC
TRBJ2-6 | . | . | 15 | TRBV18 | CASSGLISGANVLTF | TGTGCCAGCTCAGGGCTGATCTCTGGGGCCAACGTCCTGACTTTC
TRBJ2-3 | . | TRBD2 | 15 | TRBV13 | CASSLVAGGTDTQYF | TGTGCCAGCAGCTTAGTGGCGGGGGGGACAGATACGCAGTATTTT
TRBJ1-1 | . | . | 14 | TRBV6-6 | CASKSRERGTEAFF | TGTGCCAGCAAATCTCGGGAGAGGGGCACTGAAGCTTTCTTT
TRBJ1-5 | . | . | 13 | TRBV29-1 | CSVVQSSNQPQHF | TGCAGCGTCGTACAAAGTAGCAATCAGCCCCAGCATTTT
TRBJ1-5 | . | . | 14 | TRBV4-1 | CASSPRTVPQPQHF | TGCGCCAGCAGTCCCAGGACAGTCCCTCAGCCCCAGCATTTT